What follows are 16 T cell receptor beta chains derived from one specimen sequenced in a study of beta chain features in type 1 diabetes. The isolated RNA, all of it, was reverse transcribed, so expressed TCRB transcripts were what got sequenced. The protocol was immunoSEQ multiplex PCR, while the TCRdb copy is restricted to in-frame clones and leaves out a portion. The sample has some 140,000 clones, roughly 10% seen once; the top ten hold roughly 0.75%. Study observations and caveats: TCRB CDR3s were moderately but significantly shorter in Type 1 diabetes patients in all four CD4+ subsets.

These TCRs are of unknown antigen specificity. Sequenced input: central memory CD4+ T cells from blood. These receptors all come from a man younger than 40 with type 1 diabetes.

This rearrangement joins TRBV28 to TRBJ1-1; D may be TRBD1 (5 bases). Trimming pared 4 bases from V and 10 bases from J, leaving 19 bases between. The V gene's germline CDR1 is MDHEN and CDR2 SYDVKM. The CDR3 is 14 amino acids. CDR3 protein: CASSSTLRGSGAFF. CDR3 DNA: TGTGCCAGCAGTTCCACTCTTCGGGGGAGTGGAGCTTTCTTT.

This clone was recorded a few times. This chain connects TRBV28 to TRBJ1-5, with D possibly TRBD1 on 5 matching bases. V lost 3 bases and J lost 3, with 12 bases in between. The V gene's germline CDR1 is MDHEN and CDR2 SYDVKM. CDR3 size: 15 residues. CDR3 nucleotide sequence: TGTGCCAGCAGTTTGGATGACAGCCCCAATCAGCCCCAGCATTTT. It translates to CASSLDDSPNQPQHF.

This clone was detected a few times. V usage is TRBV7-2 and J usage is TRBJ1-6, with 10 positions matching TRBD1. With 2 bases clipped from V and 9 bases from J, the junction kept 7 bases outside the gene matches. CDR1 SGHTA and CDR2 FQGNSA come from the germline V gene. The CDR3 consists of 16 residues. In DNA form, the CDR3 reads TGTGCCAGCAGCTTACGCTCCGGGACAGGGGCTTCACCCCTCCACTTT. This translates into CASSLRSGTGASPLHF.

V is TRBV19 and J is TRBJ2-5; D gene uncertain. The CDR3 has 13 residues. CDR1 and CDR2 (germline): LNHDA, SQIVND (reference sequence). V lost 4 bases and J lost 0, with 6 bases in between. The CDR3 loop reads CASSTEYQETQYF. The DNA for the CDR3 is TGTGCCAGTAGTACGGAGTACCAAGAGACCCAGTACTTC.

This clone has just a few counts. The V call is TRBV2, the J call TRBJ2-7; TRBD2 matches at 9 bases. The trim removed 1 base at V and 6 bases at J, leaving 10 bases unmatched. The CDR3 is made up of 16 amino acids. CDR1 and CDR2 (germline): SNHLY, FYNNEI. This CDR3 reads CASSEVNSGGSTEQYF. In DNA, the CDR3 is TGTGCCAGCAGTGAAGTAAATAGCGGGGGTTCTACCGAGCAGTACTTC.

The rearrangement uses TRBV29-1 and TRBJ2-7; TRBD1 matches at 8 bases. V lost 4 bases to trimming and J lost 7 bases; unmatched junction nucleotides: 3. The CDR3 has 11 amino acids. Germline V CDR1 and CDR2: SQVTM, ANQGSEA. DNA of the CDR3: TGCAGCGTTGCCAGGGGGCGAGAGCAGTACTTC. It codes for CSVARGREQYF.

In its sample, this clone was seen a few times. The V gene is TRBV19, the J gene TRBJ2-2; D is ambiguous. Between the trimmed V and J ends, which lost 5 bases and 2 bases, there was a span of 9 bases. Germline-derived CDR1 and CDR2 are LNHDA and SQIVND (reference sequence). This CDR3 has 14 residues. DNA for the CDR3: TGTGCCAGTAGTGGCACAAGTAACACCGGGGAGCTGTTTTTT. Its protein product is CASSGTSNTGELFF.

The table lists this clone with a few counts. This chain connects TRBV4-1 to TRBJ2-5, with D perhaps matching TRBD2 (6 bases). Trimming left V 0 bases short and J 4 bases short, with 12 bases between. Germline V lookup: CDR1 MGHRA, CDR2 YSYEKL. The CDR3 length is 15 residues. This chain's CDR3 is CASSQDGGVRETQYF. CDR3 bases: TGCGCCAGCAGCCAAGACGGCGGGGTACGAGAGACCCAGTACTTC.

The V gene is TRBV14, the J gene TRBJ2-7; 9 nucleotides match TRBD2. The CDR3 length is 14 residues. Trimming took 3 bases from V and 6 from J; bases not matched to a gene: 6. Germline V gives CDR1 SGHDN, CDR2 FVKESK. This chain's CDR3 is CASSQAGGPLEQYF. The DNA of the CDR3 is TGTGCCAGCAGCCAGGCGGGGGGGCCTCTCGAGCAGTACTTC.

This clone showed up just a few times. The chain carries TRBV7-2 and TRBJ2-5; TRBD2 matches at 9 bases. Germline V gene sequence: CDR1 SGHTA, CDR2 FQGNSA. The CDR3 contains 15 residues. V lost 5 bases and J lost 2; bases outside the gene matches: 6. For the CDR3, the DNA is TGTGCCAGCAGCCTTTGGACTAGCGAGCAAGAGACCCAGTACTTC. As protein: CASSLWTSEQETQYF.

This clone came up many times. The identical CDR3 is also encoded by other nucleotide sequences in the sample. This chain connects TRBV27 to TRBJ2-3; a possible D gene is TRBD1 (5 bases). The CDR3 runs to 13 residues. Germline V lookup: CDR1 MNHEY, CDR2 SMNVEV (reference sequence). The V end lost 2 bases, the J end lost 6 bases, and 9 bases lay between the germline ends. The DNA for the CDR3 is TGTGCCAGCAGTTTACGGCCAGGGGATACGCAGTATTTT. Translated: CASSLRPGDTQYF.

This clone came up a few times. The rearrangement links TRBV14 to TRBJ1-5; no clear D gene. The germline V gene encodes CDR1 SGHDN and CDR2 FVKESK. The germline V and J ends were trimmed by 3 bases and 3 bases, with 6 bases remaining between them. The CDR3 length is 13 residues. As DNA, the CDR3 is TGTGCCAGCAGCCAGAGAATCAATCAGCCCCAGCATTTT. This codes for CASSQRINQPQHF.

This chain joins TRBV27 and TRBJ2-1, with a possible D match to TRBD2 (6 bases). Between the trimmed V and J ends, which lost 8 bases and 0 bases, there was a span of 17 bases. This CDR3 is built from 16 residues. CDR1 and CDR2 (germline): MNHEY, SMNVEV (reference sequence). CDR3 in amino acids: CASRSASVSSYNEQFF. Here the CDR3 DNA reads TGTGCCAGCCGATCGGCTAGCGTAAGCTCCTACAATGAGCAGTTCTTC.

The sample holds a few counts of this clone. Germline is not matched at one junction end, which may reflect a read error. V and J are TRBV5-6 and TRBJ2-3, with TRBD2 as a possible D gene (5 bases). Germline V gene data show CDR1 as SGHDT and CDR2 as YYEEEE. This CDR3 has 12 residues. CDR3 nucleotides: TGTGCCAGCAGCTTGGGGGCGGGCCTAACGGATTTT. This codes for CASSLGAGLTDF.

This clone was seen only a few times. The chain is built from TRBV29-1 and TRBJ2-1; TRBD2 agrees at 10 bases. Germline CDR1 and CDR2: SQVTM and ANQGSEA. Trimming at V came to 5 bases and at J to 6 bases, leaving 4 bases not matched to a gene. The length of the CDR3 is 13 residues. The CDR3 protein is CSVSGGELNEQFF. The CDR3 region has the DNA TGCAGCGTTAGCGGGGGGGAGCTCAATGAGCAGTTCTTC.

The chain joins TRBV10-1 to TRBJ2-3, with D possibly TRBD2 on 5 matching bases. CDR1 and CDR2 (germline): WNHNN, SYGVQD (reference sequence). The V end was cut by 5 bases, the J end by 1 base, with 10 bases between. The CDR3 spans 14 residues. CDR3 sequence reads: CASSKLVRTDTQYF. The CDR3 coding sequence is TGCGCCAGCAGTAAACTAGTGCGCACAGATACGCAGTATTTT.